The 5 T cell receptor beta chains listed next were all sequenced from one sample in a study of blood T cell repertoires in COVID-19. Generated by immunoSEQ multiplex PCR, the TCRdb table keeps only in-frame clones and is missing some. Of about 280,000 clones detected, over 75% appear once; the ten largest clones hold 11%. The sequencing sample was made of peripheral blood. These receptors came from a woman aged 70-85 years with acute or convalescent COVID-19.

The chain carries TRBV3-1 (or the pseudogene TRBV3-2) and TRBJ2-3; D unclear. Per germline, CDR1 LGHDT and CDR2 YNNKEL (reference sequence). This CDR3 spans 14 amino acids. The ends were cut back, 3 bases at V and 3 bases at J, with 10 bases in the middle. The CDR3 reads CASSQGPATDTQYF. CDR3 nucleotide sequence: TGTGCCAGCAGCCAGGGCCCGGCTACAGATACGCAGTATTTT.

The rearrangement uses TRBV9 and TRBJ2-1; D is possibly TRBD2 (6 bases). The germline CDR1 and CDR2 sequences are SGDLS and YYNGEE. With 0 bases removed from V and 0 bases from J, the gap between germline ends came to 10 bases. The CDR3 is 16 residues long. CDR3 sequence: CASSVGGDSSYNEQFF. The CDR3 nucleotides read TGTGCCAGCAGCGTAGGGGGGGATAGCTCCTACAATGAGCAGTTCTTC.

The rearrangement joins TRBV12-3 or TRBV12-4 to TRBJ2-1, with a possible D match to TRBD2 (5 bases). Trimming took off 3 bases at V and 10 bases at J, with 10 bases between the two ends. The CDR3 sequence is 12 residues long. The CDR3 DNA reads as TGTGCCAGCAGTTTTAGGCCGGGGGAGCAGTTCTTC. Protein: CASSFRPGEQFF.

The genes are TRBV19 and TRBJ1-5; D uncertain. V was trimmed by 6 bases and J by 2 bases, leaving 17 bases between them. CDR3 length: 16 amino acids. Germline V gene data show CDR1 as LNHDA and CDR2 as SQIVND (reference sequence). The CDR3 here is CASRWQEEVGNQPQHF. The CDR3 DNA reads TGTGCCAGTAGGTGGCAGGAGGAGGTGGGCAATCAGCCCCAGCATTTT.

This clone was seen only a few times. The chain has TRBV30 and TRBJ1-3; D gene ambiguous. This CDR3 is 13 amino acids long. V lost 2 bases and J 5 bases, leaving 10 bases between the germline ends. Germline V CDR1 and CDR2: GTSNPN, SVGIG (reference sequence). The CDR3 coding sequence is TGTGCCTGGAGTATCGGTGAACGAAACACCATATATTTT. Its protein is CAWSIGERNTIYF.